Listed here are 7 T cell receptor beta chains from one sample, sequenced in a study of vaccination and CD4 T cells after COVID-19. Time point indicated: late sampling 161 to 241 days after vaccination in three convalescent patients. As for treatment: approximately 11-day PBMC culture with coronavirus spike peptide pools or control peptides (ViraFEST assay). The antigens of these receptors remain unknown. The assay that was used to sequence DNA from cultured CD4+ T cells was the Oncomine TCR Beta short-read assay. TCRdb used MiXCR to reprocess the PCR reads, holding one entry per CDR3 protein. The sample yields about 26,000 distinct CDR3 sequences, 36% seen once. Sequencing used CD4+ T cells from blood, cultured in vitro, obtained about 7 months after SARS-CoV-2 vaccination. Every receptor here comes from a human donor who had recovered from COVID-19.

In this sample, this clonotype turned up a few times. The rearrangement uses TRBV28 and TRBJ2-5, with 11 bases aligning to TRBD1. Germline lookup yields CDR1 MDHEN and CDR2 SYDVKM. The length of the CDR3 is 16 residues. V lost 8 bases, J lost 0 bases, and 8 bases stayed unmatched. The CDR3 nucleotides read TGTGCCAGCGGGAATAGGGACAGGGGGAACCAAGAGACCCAGTACTTC. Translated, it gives CASGNRDRGNQETQYF.

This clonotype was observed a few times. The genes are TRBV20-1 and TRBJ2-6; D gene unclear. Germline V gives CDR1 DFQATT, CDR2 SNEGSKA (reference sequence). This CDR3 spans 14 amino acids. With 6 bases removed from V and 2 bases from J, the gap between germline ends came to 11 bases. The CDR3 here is CSATVPPGANVLTF. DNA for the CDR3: TGCAGTGCGACTGTACCTCCTGGGGCCAACGTCCTGACTTTC.

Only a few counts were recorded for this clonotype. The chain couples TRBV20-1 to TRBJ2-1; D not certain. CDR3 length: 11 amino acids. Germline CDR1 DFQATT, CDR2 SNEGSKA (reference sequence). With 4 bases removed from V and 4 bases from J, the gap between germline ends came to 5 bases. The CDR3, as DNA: TGCAGTGCTAACGTGTACAATGAGCAGTTCTTC. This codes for CSANVYNEQFF.

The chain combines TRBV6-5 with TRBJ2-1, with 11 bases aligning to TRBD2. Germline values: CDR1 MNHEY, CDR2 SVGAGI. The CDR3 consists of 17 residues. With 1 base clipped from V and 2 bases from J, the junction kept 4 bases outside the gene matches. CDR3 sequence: CASSYFPTSGAYNEQFF. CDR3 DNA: TGTGCCAGCAGTTACTTTCCGACTAGCGGGGCCTACAATGAGCAGTTCTTC.

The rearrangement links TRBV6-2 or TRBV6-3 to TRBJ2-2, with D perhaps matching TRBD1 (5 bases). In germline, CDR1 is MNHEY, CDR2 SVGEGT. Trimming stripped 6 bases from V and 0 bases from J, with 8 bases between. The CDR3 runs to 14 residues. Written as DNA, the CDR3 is TGTGCCAGCAGATTGACAGCGAACACCGGGGAGCTGTTTTTT. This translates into CASRLTANTGELFF.

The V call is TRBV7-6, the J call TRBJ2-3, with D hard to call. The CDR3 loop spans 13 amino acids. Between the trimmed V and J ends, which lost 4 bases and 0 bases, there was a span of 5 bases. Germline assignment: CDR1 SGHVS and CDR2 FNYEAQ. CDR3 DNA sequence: TGTGCCAGCAGCTCCCCCAGCACAGATACGCAGTATTTT. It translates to CASSSPSTDTQYF. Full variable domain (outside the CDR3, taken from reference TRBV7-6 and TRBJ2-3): GAGVSQSPRYKVTKRGQDVALRCDPISGHVSLYWYRQALGQGPEFLTYFNYEAQQDKSGLPNDRFSAERPEGSISTLTIQRTEQRDSAMYRCASSSPSTDTQYFGPGTRLTVL.

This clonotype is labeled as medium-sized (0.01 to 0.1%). CDR3 protein: CASREAGGGSYEQYF. DNA of the CDR3: TGTGCCAGCAGGGAAGCGGGCGGCGGCTCCTACGAGCAGTACTTC. The V gene is TRBV7-9, the J gene TRBJ2-7; maybe TRBD2 (6 bases). V was clipped by 6 bases and J by 0 bases, with 15 bases between them. The length of the CDR3 is 15 residues. Germline V gene sequence: CDR1 SEHNR, CDR2 FQNEAQ (reference sequence). Complete variable domain (other parts from reference TRBV7-9 and TRBJ2-7): DTGVSQNPRHKITKRGQNVTFRCDPISEHNRLYWYRQTLGQGPEFLTYFQNEAQLEKSRLLSDRFSAERPKGSFSTLEIQRTEQGDSAMYLCASREAGGGSYEQYFGPGTRLTVT.